These 32 T cell receptor beta chains were sequenced from one sample in a study of CD8 T cells in Susac syndrome (dated by TCRdb to 2018 to 2020). The method was the immunoSEQ multiplex PCR assay. RNA was extracted using the RNeasy kit, and about 0.45 to 1 ug of the RNA was reverse transcribed with random hexamers. TCRdb redid the processing of the public reads, applying fastp at Q25 and MiXCR, and retained in-frame beta chains. CDR3 protein sequences are deduplicated, and each keeps its most common genes and DNA. The table for this sample lists a few hundred thousand distinct CDR3 sequences; more than 85% of them were counted only once. The ten largest make up about 0.12% of the sample. The source material was CD8+ T cells from PBMCs. These receptors were collected from a human donor with multiple sclerosis.

The CDR3 nucleotides read TGTGCCAGCAGTGAAGCGGGGGAGACCCAGTACTTC. Translating it yields CASSEAGETQYF. This chain joins TRBV2 and TRBJ2-5, with D unresolved. Germline V gene lookup returns CDR1 SNHLY and CDR2 FYNNEI. The CDR3 runs 12 residues. V shed 0 bases and J shed 5 bases, with 4 bases lying between them.

The chain recombines TRBV5-4 with TRBJ2-7; D remains ambiguous. The germline V gene encodes CDR1 SGHNT and CDR2 YYREEE (reference sequence). Trimming pared 1 base from V and 2 bases from J, leaving 16 bases between. The CDR3 length is 16 residues. In DNA form, the CDR3 reads TGTGCCAGCAGCTTGAAATTGTTGCACGGACCCTACGAGCAGTACTTC. It codes for CASSLKLLHGPYEQYF. Looking up the rest from reference TRBV5-4 and TRBJ2-7 gives the full variable domain: ETGVTQSPTHLIKTRGQQVTLRCSSQSGHNTVSWYQQALGQGPQFIFQYYREEENGRGNFPPRFSGLQFPNYSSELNVNALELDDSALYLCASSLKLLHGPYEQYFGPGTRLTVT.

This chain joins TRBV4-2 and TRBJ2-2, with 8 bases aligning to TRBD2. V lost 10 bases, J lost 3 bases, and 13 bases stayed unmatched. Per germline, CDR1 LGHNA and CDR2 YNFKEQ. CDR3 length: 16 residues. CDR3 region: CATAPSLTSDTGELFF. The CDR3 DNA reads TGTGCCACCGCCCCGAGCTTGACTAGCGACACCGGGGAGCTGTTTTTT.

The V and J genes are TRBV30 and TRBJ2-1; 12 bases match TRBD2. The trim removed 5 bases at V and 0 bases at J, leaving 5 bases unmatched. In germline, CDR1 is GTSNPN, CDR2 SVGIG (reference sequence). CDR3 length: 16 amino acids. The CDR3 sequence is CAWSGLAGSSYNEQFF. DNA of the CDR3: TGTGCCTGGTCCGGACTAGCGGGGAGCTCCTACAATGAGCAGTTCTTC.

CDR3 amino acids: CASSTGLASRTQYF. The CDR3 coding sequence is TGTGCCAGTAGTACGGGACTAGCTTCAAGGACCCAGTACTTC. The rearrangement uses TRBV19 and TRBJ2-5; 9 bases are shared with TRBD2. This CDR3 is 14 amino acids long. The germline V gene has CDR1 LNHDA and CDR2 SQIVND (reference sequence). The trim removed 4 bases at V and 7 bases at J, leaving 7 bases unmatched.

The chain employs TRBV18 and TRBJ2-2, with D unclear. The germline V gene encodes CDR1 KGHSH and CDR2 LQKENI. The CDR3 has 13 residues. V gave up 0 bases and J gave up 5 bases, with 4 bases separating them. The CDR3 is CASSPPMTGELFF. The CDR3 DNA reads TGTGCCAGCTCACCACCGATGACCGGGGAGCTGTTTTTT.

This chain's CDR3 is CAWWSGSSYNEQFF. CDR3 in DNA: TGTGCCTGGTGGAGCGGGAGCTCCTACAATGAGCAGTTCTTC. J is TRBJ2-1 and V is TRBV30; 8 bases line up with TRBD2. This CDR3 has 14 residues. Germline V gives CDR1 GTSNPN, CDR2 SVGIG (reference sequence). J gave up 0 bases and V 5 bases, and 3 bases lay outside the gene matches.

The rearrangement links TRBV5-4 to TRBJ2-7; a possible D gene is TRBD2 (6 bases). The CDR3 spans 14 residues. Between the trimmed V and J ends, which lost 3 bases and 6 bases, there was a span of 16 bases. Germline CDR1 and CDR2: SGHNT and YYREEE (reference sequence). The CDR3 reads CASSWGGQGGEQYF. CDR3 DNA sequence: TGTGCCAGCAGCTGGGGAGGCCAGGGTGGCGAGCAGTACTTC.

The rearrangement links TRBV9 to TRBJ2-5, with 8 bases that match TRBD2. This CDR3 is built from 15 residues. Germline V gene sequence: CDR1 SGDLS, CDR2 YYNGEE. The V segment lost 0 bases and the J segment 5 bases; nucleotides outside the gene matches: 6. In nucleotides, the CDR3 is TGTGCCAGCAGCGTAGGGAGCGGGGGAGGGGAGACCCAGTACTTC. This codes for CASSVGSGGGETQYF. The full variable domain, in which reference TRBV9 and TRBJ2-5 provide the parts outside the CDR3, is DSGVTQTPKHLITATGQRVTLRCSPRSGDLSVYWYQQSLDQGLQFLIQYYNGEERAKGNILERFSAQQFPDLHSELNLSSLELGDSALYFCASSVGSGGGETQYFGPGTRLLVL.

This chain joins TRBV4-1 and TRBJ1-1; TRBD1 matches 9 bases. Per the germline V gene, CDR1 is MGHRA and CDR2 is YSYEKL. The CDR3 covers 16 residues. The V gene end was trimmed by 4 bases and the J gene end by 5 bases; junction bases not matched to a gene: 11. CDR3: CASSPLPGQGSTEAFF. The CDR3 DNA follows: TGCGCCAGCAGCCCGCTTCCGGGACAGGGTAGTACTGAAGCTTTCTTT.

The rearrangement uses TRBV28 and TRBJ2-5; D not resolved. CDR1 is MDHEN, CDR2 SYDVKM, per germline. The CDR3 is 15 amino acids. Between the trimmed V and J ends, which lost 2 bases and 5 bases, there was a span of 15 bases. CDR3 nucleotide sequence: TGTGCCAGCAGTTTACCCCGGGTGGTAGGGGAGACCCAGTACTTC. Translation: CASSLPRVVGETQYF. Drawing the rest from reference TRBV28 and TRBJ2-5, the complete variable domain is DVKVTQSSRYLVKRTGEKVFLECVQDMDHENMFWYRQDPGLGLRLIYFSYDVKMKEKGDIPEGYSVSREKKERFSLILESASTNQTSMYLCASSLPRVVGETQYFGPGTRLLVL.

This clonotype has a handful of counts. The rearrangement joins TRBV10-3 to TRBJ2-7; D is possibly TRBD1 (6 bases). Trimming shortened V by 8 bases and J by 6 bases, and 11 bases separated the two germline ends. CDR1 and CDR2 (germline): ENHRY, SYGVKD. CDR3 length: 11 amino acids. CDR3 in DNA: TGTGCCATCGGAGAGGGGGTCGAGCAGTACTTC. It specifies CAIGEGVEQYF.

V usage is TRBV7-9 and J usage is TRBJ2-7; TRBD1 matches 8 bases. The CDR3 has 13 amino acids. The trim removed 4 bases at V and 3 bases at J, leaving 2 bases unmatched. In germline, CDR1 is SEHNR, CDR2 FQNEAQ (reference sequence). The CDR3 sequence is CASSWGQDYEQYF. CDR3 bases: TGTGCCAGCAGCTGGGGACAGGACTACGAGCAGTACTTC.

This clonotype was detected only a few times. The gene calls are TRBV29-1 and TRBJ2-2, with D hard to call. The ends were cut back, 7 bases at V and 1 base at J, with 10 bases in the middle. The CDR3 contains 13 residues. The germline V gene has CDR1 SQVTM and CDR2 ANQGSEA. CDR3 region: CSAPDGNTGELFF. Written as DNA, the CDR3 is TGCAGCGCTCCGGACGGGAACACCGGGGAGCTGTTTTTT.

The rearrangement links TRBV25-1 to TRBJ2-7; 11 bases are a match to TRBD2. This CDR3 is built from 19 residues. V gave up 6 bases and J gave up 0 bases; unmatched junction bases: 16. From germline, CDR1 is MGHDK and CDR2 SYGVNS. CDR3 nucleotide sequence: TGTGCCAGCAGGACCGGGGCTAGCGGGAGGATGGGTAGCTCCTACGAGCAGTACTTC. Protein product: CASRTGASGRMGSSYEQYF.

This clonotype was observed once. The genes are TRBV19 and TRBJ2-7; 7 bases line up with TRBD2. Per the germline V gene, CDR1 is LNHDA and CDR2 is SQIVND (reference sequence). The CDR3 consists of 15 residues. The trim removed 4 bases at V and 7 bases at J, leaving 13 bases unmatched. CDR3 region: CASSNGFRLAREQYF. In nucleotides, the CDR3 is TGTGCCAGTAGTAACGGATTTAGACTAGCCAGGGAGCAGTACTTC.

This rearrangement joins TRBV19 to TRBJ1-1; D not certain. This CDR3 spans 13 amino acids. Trimming took off 8 bases at V and 4 bases at J, with 14 bases between the two ends. Germline V gene lookup returns CDR1 LNHDA and CDR2 SQIVND (reference sequence). CDR3 coding DNA: TGTGCCAGTTCCTCGACTGAAGGCACTGAAGCTTTCTTT. It translates to CASSSTEGTEAFF. The full variable domain, with the rest looked up from reference TRBV19 and TRBJ1-1, is DGGITQSPKYLFRKEGQNVTLSCEQNLNHDAMYWYRQDPGQGLRLIYYSQIVNDFQKGDIAEGYSVSREKKESFPLTVTSAQKNPTAFYLCASSSTEGTEAFFGQGTRLTVV.

The V gene is TRBV12-3 or TRBV12-4, the J gene TRBJ2-5, with D tentatively TRBD2 (6 bases). The CDR3 has 16 residues. V dropped 4 bases and J dropped 5 bases, with 20 bases sitting between them. The CDR3 loop reads CASSSLTVGGDETQYF. The CDR3 region has the DNA TGTGCCAGCAGTTCCCTGACAGTCGGAGGGGACGAGACCCAGTACTTC.

The chain couples TRBV27 to TRBJ2-2; 8 positions match TRBD2. Per the germline V gene, CDR1 is MNHEY and CDR2 is SMNVEV (reference sequence). Trimming removed 3 bases from V and 5 bases from J; junction bases left unmatched: 5. The CDR3 extends over 15 amino acids. CDR3 loop: CASSFEREQTGELFF. The CDR3 DNA reads TGTGCCAGCAGTTTCGAGCGGGAGCAAACCGGGGAGCTGTTTTTT.

This clonotype has only one observation. The chain uses TRBV29-1 and TRBJ2-1; D is uncertain. This CDR3 region has 12 residues. V was trimmed by 8 bases and J by 6 bases, leaving 14 bases between them. Germline V gene sequence: CDR1 SQVTM, CDR2 ANQGSEA. The CDR3 reads CSTKGLTNEQFF. Written as DNA, the CDR3 is TGCAGCACCAAGGGCCTTACCAATGAGCAGTTCTTC.

This chain connects TRBV18 to TRBJ1-1; D may be TRBD1 (6 bases). The CDR3 length is 15 residues. The V end lost 6 bases, the J end lost 9 bases, and 23 bases lay between the germline ends. Germline-derived CDR1 and CDR2 are KGHSH and LQKENI. DNA of the CDR3: TGTGCCAGCTCCCTTTCGTCAGGGGATCTCTTCCAAGCTTTCTTT. Protein product: CASSLSSGDLFQAFF.

The rearrangement links TRBV9 to TRBJ1-1; tentative D call: TRBD1 (6 bases). The germline V and J ends were trimmed by 0 bases and 6 bases, with 9 bases remaining between them. Germline V CDR1 and CDR2: SGDLS, YYNGEE. This CDR3 contains 13 residues. CDR3 in DNA: TGTGCCAGCAGCGTAGGAGGGGGACCTGAAGCTTTCTTT. This encodes CASSVGGGPEAFF.

This sequence joins TRBV13 and TRBJ2-1, with D unclear. The CDR3 length is 12 residues. The V gene's germline CDR1 is PRHDT and CDR2 FYEKMQ (reference sequence). Deletions cut 2 bases from V and 9 bases from J, with 8 bases between. In DNA, the CDR3 is TGTGCCAGCAGCTTACCGTGGGCTGAGCAGTTCTTC. It yields the protein CASSLPWAEQFF.

The CDR3 loop is CASSQSGQVFSSNQPQHF. CDR3 bases: TGCGCCAGCAGTCAATCCGGGCAGGTGTTTTCAAGCAATCAGCCCCAGCATTTT. The rearrangement joins TRBV23-1 to TRBJ1-5; no firm D call. TRBV23-1 is an open reading frame whose function is uncertain. V gave up 0 bases and J gave up 1 base, with 16 bases separating them. The length of the CDR3 is 18 residues.

CDR3 in DNA: TGTGCCAGCAGCCAAGATACAGGGTACAATGAGCAGTTCTTC. Its translation: CASSQDTGYNEQFF. The V and J genes are TRBV4-2 and TRBJ2-1; D may be TRBD1 (6 bases). V lost 0 bases, J lost 4 bases, and 7 bases lay in between. Germline CDR1 is LGHNA and CDR2 is YNFKEQ. CDR3 size: 14 residues.

This clonotype has a single count. The chain carries TRBV7-9 and TRBJ1-1, with D tentatively TRBD1 (5 bases). With 0 bases removed from V and 5 bases from J, the gap between germline ends came to 10 bases. This CDR3 comprises 14 residues. The germline gives CDR1 SEHNR, CDR2 FQNEAQ (reference sequence). CDR3 protein: CASSLAWRGTEAFF. DNA of the CDR3: TGTGCCAGCAGCTTAGCGTGGCGGGGGACTGAAGCTTTCTTT.

The chain uses TRBV27 and TRBJ1-5, with a tentative D call TRBD1 (5 bases). Germline loops: CDR1 MNHEY, CDR2 SMNVEV (reference sequence). V gave up 0 bases and J gave up 1 base, with 16 bases separating them. CDR3 length: 18 amino acids. The CDR3, as DNA: TGTGCCAGCAGTTTATCGTGGGGACCCCGAGGGAGCAATCAGCCCCAGCATTTT. Amino acids: CASSLSWGPRGSNQPQHF.

The chain recombines TRBV7-9 with TRBJ2-2; D possibly corresponds to TRBD1 (5 bases). The V gene lost 4 bases and the J gene lost 5 bases, with 8 bases spanning the gap. CDR3 length: 13 residues. CDR1 and CDR2 (germline): SEHNR, FQNEAQ (reference sequence). CDR3 sequence: CASSSQGTGELFF. The CDR3 region has the DNA TGTGCCAGCAGCTCGCAGGGAACCGGGGAGCTGTTTTTT.

This chain connects TRBV19 to TRBJ2-7; 10 bases agree with TRBD2. V gave up 4 bases and J gave up 2 bases; unmatched junction bases: 2. This CDR3 spans 14 amino acids. CDR1 and CDR2 (germline): LNHDA, SQIVND (reference sequence). This chain's CDR3 is CASSRLAGAYEQYF. In DNA, the CDR3 is TGTGCCAGTAGTAGACTAGCGGGTGCCTACGAGCAGTACTTC.

The V call is TRBV24-1, the J call TRBJ1-1; 8 bases fit TRBD1. This CDR3 has 15 residues. The germline gives CDR1 KGHDR, CDR2 SFDVKD. Germline trimming cut 5 bases from V and 4 bases from J; bases unmatched to any gene: 8. CDR3 sequence reads: CATSAGGAGGTEAFF. The CDR3 DNA is TGTGCCACCAGTGCAGGGGGCGCCGGGGGCACTGAAGCTTTCTTT.

The DNA of the CDR3 is TGTGCCAGCAGTTTGGCGGGAGATGCGCCCTACAATGAGCAGTTCTTC. Translated, it gives CASSLAGDAPYNEQFF. V is TRBV27 and J is TRBJ2-1, with 7 nucleotides matching TRBD2. The ends lost 3 bases at V and 2 bases at J; junction bases unmatched: 7. The CDR3 has 16 amino acids. Germline assignment: CDR1 MNHEY and CDR2 SMNVEV (reference sequence).

The count of this clonotype is one. The chain combines TRBV27 with TRBJ2-6, with a possible D match to TRBD2 (5 bases). The CDR3 covers 17 residues. Germline V gives CDR1 MNHEY, CDR2 SMNVEV (reference sequence). Trimming shortened V by 5 bases and J by 1 base, and 15 bases separated the two germline ends. CDR3 DNA sequence: TGTGCCAGCAGTGGCCAGAGGGAACGGTCTGGGGCCAACGTCCTGACTTTC. Residues: CASSGQRERSGANVLTF.